This TCR beta chain was captured in a study of CD4 T cells in relation to SARS-CoV-2 and coronaviruses. After removal of 4 bases from V and 5 bases from J, the junction contained 14 bases not matched to a gene. Germline loops: CDR1 LGHNA, CDR2 YNFKEQ. The CDR3 consists of 17 residues. Points on this clone: Its antigen is still unknown.

Only in-frame clones appear in the TCRdb table, and some are missing; sequencing was by immunoSEQ multiplex PCR. Among about 36,000 clones listed, about four fifths were seen once. The specimen was naive CD4+ T cells from PBMCs, cultured in vitro. Subset in this sample: naive CD4+ T cells isolated by negative enrichment. The sequence was obtained from an adult with COVID-19. J is TRBJ2-5 and V is TRBV4-2; 9 bases are a match to TRBD2. The DNA for the CDR3 is TGTGCCAGCAGCCCCAATGAGGCTAGCGGGATTGGGGAGACCCAGTACTTC. Its protein product is CASSPNEASGIGETQYF.